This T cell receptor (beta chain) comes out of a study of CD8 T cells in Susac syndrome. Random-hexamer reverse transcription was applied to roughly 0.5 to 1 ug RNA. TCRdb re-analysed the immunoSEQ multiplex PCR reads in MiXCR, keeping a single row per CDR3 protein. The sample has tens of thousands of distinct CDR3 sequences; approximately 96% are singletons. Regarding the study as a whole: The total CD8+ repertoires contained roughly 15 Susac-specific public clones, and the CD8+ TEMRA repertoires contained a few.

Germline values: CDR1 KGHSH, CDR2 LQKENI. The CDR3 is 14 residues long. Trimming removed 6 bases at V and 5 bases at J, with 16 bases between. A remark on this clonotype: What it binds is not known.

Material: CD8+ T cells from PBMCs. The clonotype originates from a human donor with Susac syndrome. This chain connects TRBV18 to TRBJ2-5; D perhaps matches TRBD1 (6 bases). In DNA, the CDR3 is TGTGCCAGCTCTCGGGAACAGGGTACGGAGACCCAGTACTTC. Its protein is CASSREQGTETQYF.